Below, one T cell receptor beta chain is given with its context. The target of this receptor is not known. One base away there is no much larger clone; base qualities are not given. The source of the sample is a study of regulatory T cells in long-lasting Graves disease (dated by TCRdb to about 2021). For context, the study as a whole: Persistent Graves' disease was defined as antithyroid drug treatment for over 5 years with persistently positive TSH receptor autoantibodies. The study was conducted in China and was registered as a clinical trial. In the clinical cohort, patients with persistent Graves' disease had used antithyroid drugs for an average of roughly ten years. TCR sequencing covered about 13 persistent and approximately 20 newly diagnosed Graves' disease patients, around 35 samples in total. Peripheral blood TCR sequencing and RNA sequencing compared persistent Graves' disease patients with newly diagnosed Graves' disease patients.

The research as a whole found: Sequencing and analysis were restricted to the TCR beta chain. The small sample size was acknowledged by the authors as a limitation that may reduce accuracy. Persistent patients shared more public clonotypes among themselves (2,741) than newly diagnosed patients did (about 900). Persistent disease showed preferential use of TRBV28, TRBJ1-2 and TRBJ2-5, whereas newly diagnosed disease favored TRBV20-1 and TRBJ2-1. Lower TCR Shannon entropy and fewer highly expanded clones were observed in persistent Graves' disease patients than in newly diagnosed patients, which suggested clonal expansion. Only peripheral blood was studied, because thyroid tissue, the primary lesion, was inaccessible.

After removal of 4 bases from V and 3 bases from J, the junction retains 7 bases not matched to a gene. Counted from cysteine to phenylalanine, this CDR3 has 15 amino acids. Of all the DNA, just the CDR3 is kept, 45 bases in frame from base 1. CDR1 SEHNR and CDR2 FQNEAQ are derived from the germline V gene (reference sequence). The library was produced with multiplex PCR. The instrument given in TCRdb is Illumina HiSeq 4000. CDR3 regions were amplified by Arm-PCR with iRepertoire HTBI primers to construct TCR beta libraries. Before sequencing, the PCR products underwent gel purification. The authors' pipeline ran thus. Gene usage analysis of CDR3 amino acid clonotypes used the 50 to 70 TRBV and 14 to 15 TRBJ segments found across samples. COPE and FqMerger were used to merge the filtered high-quality paired reads into contigs. BLAST was used to align contigs to IMGT TRBV, TRBD and TRBJ reference genes, with CDR3 defined following IMGT. Highly expanded clones were defined as clonotypes with a frequency above 0.1%. Repertoire diversity was measured by Shannon entropy, and V-J evenness by the Gini coefficient. A clonotype found in more than one individual was treated as public. Using fastp trimming at Q25 and MiXCR clonotype assembly, TCRdb reanalyzed the public sequencing data and kept in-frame beta chains. Every entry covers one CDR3 protein and lists the most common genes and DNA from its rows. TCRdb assigned the V and J calls; the authors' analysis was not used. Here the sample has about 310,000 distinct CDR3 sequences; 22% occur a single time. The top ten clones comprise just over 55% of the sample.

The time point tag for this specimen amounts to: persistent/refractory GD, antithyroid drugs over 5 years with positive TRAb. RNA was extracted from PBMCs in TRIzol for both TCR sequencing and RNA sequencing. The diagnosis of Graves' disease was made according to American Thyroid Association guidelines. Patients for the study were recruited at an endocrinology department in Xi'an, China. From each patient, nine milliliters of peripheral blood was collected into an EDTA anticoagulant tube. Ficoll Paque Plus density gradient separation was used to isolate PBMCs, and no further T cell sorting was done. An Agilent 2100 Bioanalyzer and agarose gel were used to assess RNA quality, and a NanoDrop 2000 was used to measure RNA concentration.

In this chain, TRBV7-9 is recombined with TRBJ2-7; TRBD2 agrees with 9 junctional bases. This TCR was recovered from a female donor with Graves disease. Material: peripheral blood mononuclear cells (PBMCs), obtained when the disease was refractory, from a patient treated with antithyroid drugs. The DNA sequence is TGTGCCAGCAGCTCCCTTAGCGGGAGTGGCTACGAGCAGTACTTC. The encoded protein is CASSSLSGSGYEQYF.